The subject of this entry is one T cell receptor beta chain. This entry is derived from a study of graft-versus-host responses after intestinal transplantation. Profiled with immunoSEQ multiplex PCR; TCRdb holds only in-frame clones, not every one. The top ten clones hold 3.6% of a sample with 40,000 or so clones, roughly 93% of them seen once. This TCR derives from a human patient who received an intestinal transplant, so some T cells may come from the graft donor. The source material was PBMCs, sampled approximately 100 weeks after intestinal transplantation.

The CDR3 loop is CASTSSRLEGLRYGYTF. The CDR3 region has the DNA TGTGCCAGTACCTCGAGCCGTCTGGAGGGTCTTCGCTATGGCTACACCTTC. The chain is built from TRBV19 and TRBJ1-2; D not resolved. Germline values: CDR1 LNHDA, CDR2 SQIVND (reference sequence). There are 17 residues in the CDR3. V was cut by 7 bases and J by 4 bases, with 25 bases left in between.